This T cell receptor (beta chain) was captured by sequencing in a study of blood T cell repertoires in COVID-19. Per the authors' pipeline: Scientists estimated how many nucleated cells there were by amplifying reference gene primers. Assay: immunoSEQ multiplex PCR; the TCRdb copy retains only in-frame clones and omits some. The V and J calls and clone size are taken from that table; D and trimming were inferred from the DNA. The sample has roughly 150,000 clones, approximately 86% seen once. From germline, CDR1 is LNHDA and CDR2 SQIVND (reference sequence). With 1 base removed from V and 1 base from J, the gap between germline ends came to 8 bases. The CDR3 has 15 amino acids. In terms of age and location, participants ranged from about 18 to 95 years and lived in roughly 22 US areas. Donors of Cohort 3 who recovered were those that had two negative PCRs, clearance, or symptom resolution.

The receptor's source is a man in his sixties who had recovered from COVID-19. The J gene is TRBJ2-1, the V gene TRBV19, with D uncertain. Sequenced sample: PBMCs or T cells enriched from blood (not recorded which). CDR3 loop: CASSIVTSSYNEQFF. CDR3 coding DNA: TGTGCCAGTAGTATAGTTACGAGTTCCTACAATGAGCAGTTCTTC.